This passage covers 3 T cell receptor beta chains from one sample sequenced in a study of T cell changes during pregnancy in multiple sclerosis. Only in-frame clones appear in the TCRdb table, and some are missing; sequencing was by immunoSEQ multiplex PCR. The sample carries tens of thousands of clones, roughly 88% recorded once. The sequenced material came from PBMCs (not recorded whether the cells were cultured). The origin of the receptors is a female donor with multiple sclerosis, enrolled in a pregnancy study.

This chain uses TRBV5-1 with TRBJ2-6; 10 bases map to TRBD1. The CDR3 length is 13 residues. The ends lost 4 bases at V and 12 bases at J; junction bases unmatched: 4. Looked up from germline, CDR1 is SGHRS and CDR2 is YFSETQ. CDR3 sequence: CASSTGTGAVLTF. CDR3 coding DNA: TGCGCCAGCAGCACCGGGACAGGGGCCGTCCTGACTTTC.

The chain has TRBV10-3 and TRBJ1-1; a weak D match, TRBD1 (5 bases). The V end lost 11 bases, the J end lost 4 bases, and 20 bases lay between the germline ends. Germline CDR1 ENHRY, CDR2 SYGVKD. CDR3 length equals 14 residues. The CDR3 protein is CAALRGSRGTEAFF. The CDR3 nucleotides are TGTGCCGCCCTACGGGGGAGTAGGGGCACTGAAGCTTTCTTT.

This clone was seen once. CDR3 amino acids: CASSMGGKRTDTQYF. The CDR3 region has the DNA TGTGCCAGCAGTATGGGAGGGAAACGCACAGATACGCAGTATTTT. The chain employs TRBV7-9 and TRBJ2-3; the match to TRBD2 covers 7 bases. This CDR3 region has 15 residues. V lost 6 bases to trimming and J lost 1 base; unmatched junction nucleotides: 7. CDR1 and CDR2 (germline): SEHNR, FQNEAQ (reference sequence). The full variable domain, its missing parts supplied by reference TRBV7-9 and TRBJ2-3, is DTGVSQNPRHKITKRGQNVTFRCDPISEHNRLYWYRQTLGQGPEFLTYFQNEAQLEKSRLLSDRFSAERPKGSFSTLEIQRTEQGDSAMYLCASSMGGKRTDTQYFGPGTRLTVL.